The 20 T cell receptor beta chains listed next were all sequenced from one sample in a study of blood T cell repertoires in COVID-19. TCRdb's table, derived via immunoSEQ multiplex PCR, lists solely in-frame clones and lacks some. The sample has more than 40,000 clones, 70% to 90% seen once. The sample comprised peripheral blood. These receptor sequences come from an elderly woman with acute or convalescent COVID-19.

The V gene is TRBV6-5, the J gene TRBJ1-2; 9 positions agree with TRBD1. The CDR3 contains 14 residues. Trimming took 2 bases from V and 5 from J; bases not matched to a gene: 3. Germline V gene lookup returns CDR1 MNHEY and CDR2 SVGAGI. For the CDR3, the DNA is TGTGCCAGCAGTTACCGGGACAGGGAATATGGCTACACCTTC. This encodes CASSYRDREYGYTF.

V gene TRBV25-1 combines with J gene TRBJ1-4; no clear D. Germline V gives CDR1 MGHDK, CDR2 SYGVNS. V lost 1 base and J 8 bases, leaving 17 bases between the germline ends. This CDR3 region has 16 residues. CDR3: CASSEFVPGGKEKLFF. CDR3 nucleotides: TGTGCCAGCAGTGAATTCGTCCCCGGCGGTAAGGAAAAACTGTTTTTT.

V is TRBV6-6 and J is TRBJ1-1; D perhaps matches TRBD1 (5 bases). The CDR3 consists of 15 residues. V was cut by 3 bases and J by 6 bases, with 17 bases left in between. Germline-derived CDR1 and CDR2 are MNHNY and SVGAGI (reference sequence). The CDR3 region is CASSYPEGVVAEAFF. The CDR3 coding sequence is TGTGCCAGCAGTTATCCCGAAGGGGTGGTTGCTGAAGCTTTCTTT.

CDR3 sequence reads: CATSRGGQGVTGELFF. The CDR3 bases are TGTGCCACCAGCAGAGGGGGGCAGGGGGTCACCGGGGAGCTGTTTTTT. The chain joins TRBV15 to TRBJ2-2; 7 bases match TRBD1. V was clipped by 1 base and J by 4 bases; unmatched bases: 6. The CDR3 consists of 16 residues. The V gene's germline CDR1 is LNHNV and CDR2 YYDKDF (reference sequence).

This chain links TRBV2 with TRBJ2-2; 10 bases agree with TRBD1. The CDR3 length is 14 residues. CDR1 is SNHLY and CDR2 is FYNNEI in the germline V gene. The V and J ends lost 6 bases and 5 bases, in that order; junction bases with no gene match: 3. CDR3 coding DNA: TGTGCCAGCAGCCGGGACAGGGGAACCGGGGAGCTGTTTTTT. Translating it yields CASSRDRGTGELFF.

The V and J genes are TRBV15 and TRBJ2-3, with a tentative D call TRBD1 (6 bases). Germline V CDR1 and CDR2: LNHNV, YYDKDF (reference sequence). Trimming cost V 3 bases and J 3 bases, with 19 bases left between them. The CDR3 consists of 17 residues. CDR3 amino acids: CATSRGLTGKATDTQYF. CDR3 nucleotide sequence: TGTGCCACCAGCAGGGGGCTAACAGGGAAAGCAACAGATACGCAGTATTTT. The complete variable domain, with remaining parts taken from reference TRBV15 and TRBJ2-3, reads DAMVIQNPRYQVTQFGKPVTLSCSQTLNHNVMYWYQQKSSQAPKLLFHYYDKDFNNEADTPDNFQSRRPNTSFCFLDIRSPGLGDTAMYLCATSRGLTGKATDTQYFGPGTRLTVL.

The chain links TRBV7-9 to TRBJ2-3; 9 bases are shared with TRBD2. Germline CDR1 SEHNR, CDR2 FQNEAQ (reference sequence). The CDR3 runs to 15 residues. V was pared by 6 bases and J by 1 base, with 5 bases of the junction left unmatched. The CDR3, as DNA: TGTGCCAGCAGTTCTAGCGGGGCACGCACAGATACGCAGTATTTT. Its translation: CASSSSGARTDTQYF.

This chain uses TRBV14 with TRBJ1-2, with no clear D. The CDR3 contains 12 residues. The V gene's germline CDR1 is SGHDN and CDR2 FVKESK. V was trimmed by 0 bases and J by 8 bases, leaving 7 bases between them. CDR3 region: CASSQEPLGYTF. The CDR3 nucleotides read TGTGCCAGCAGCCAAGAGCCACTCGGCTACACCTTC.

This chain's CDR3 is CASSPGQGGGNSPLHF. The CDR3 region has the DNA TGCGCCAGCAGCCCAGGACAGGGAGGTGGTAATTCACCCCTCCACTTT. V and J are TRBV5-1 and TRBJ1-6; 8 bases map to TRBD1. The CDR3 length is 16 residues. The junction had 9 bases not matched to a gene; V was cut back by 4 bases and J by 6 bases. Germline-derived CDR1 and CDR2 are SGHRS and YFSETQ.

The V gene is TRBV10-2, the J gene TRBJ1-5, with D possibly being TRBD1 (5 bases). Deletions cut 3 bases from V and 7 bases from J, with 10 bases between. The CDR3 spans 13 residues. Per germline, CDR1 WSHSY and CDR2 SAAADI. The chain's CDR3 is CASSDRDWQPQHF. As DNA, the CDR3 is TGCGCCAGCAGTGACAGGGACTGGCAGCCCCAGCATTTT.

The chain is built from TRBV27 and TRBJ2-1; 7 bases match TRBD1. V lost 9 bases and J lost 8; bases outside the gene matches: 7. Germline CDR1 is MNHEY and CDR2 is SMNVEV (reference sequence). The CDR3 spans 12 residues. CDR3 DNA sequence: TGTGCCAGAGCGGACAGGTTCGATGAGCAGTTCTTC. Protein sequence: CARADRFDEQFF.

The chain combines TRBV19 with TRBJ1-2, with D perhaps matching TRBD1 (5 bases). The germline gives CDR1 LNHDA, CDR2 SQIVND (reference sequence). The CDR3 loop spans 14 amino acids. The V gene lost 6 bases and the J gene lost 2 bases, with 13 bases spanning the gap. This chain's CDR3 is CASSYGGPNYGYTF. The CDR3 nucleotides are TGTGCCAGTAGCTACGGGGGTCCAAACTATGGCTACACCTTC.

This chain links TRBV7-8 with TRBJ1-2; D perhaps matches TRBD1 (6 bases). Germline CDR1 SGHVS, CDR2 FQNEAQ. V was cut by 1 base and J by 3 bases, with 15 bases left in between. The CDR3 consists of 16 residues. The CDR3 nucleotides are TGTGCCAGCAGCTTAGTGCCCGGGACACCGGACTATGGCTACACCTTC. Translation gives CASSLVPGTPDYGYTF.

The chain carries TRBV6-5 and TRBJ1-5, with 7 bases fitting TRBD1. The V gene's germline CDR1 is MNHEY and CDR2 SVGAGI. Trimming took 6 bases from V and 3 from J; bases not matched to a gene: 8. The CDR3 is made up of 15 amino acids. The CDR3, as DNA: TGTGCCAGCAGGGGTACGGGACAGCTCAATCAGCCCCAGCATTTT. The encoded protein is CASRGTGQLNQPQHF.

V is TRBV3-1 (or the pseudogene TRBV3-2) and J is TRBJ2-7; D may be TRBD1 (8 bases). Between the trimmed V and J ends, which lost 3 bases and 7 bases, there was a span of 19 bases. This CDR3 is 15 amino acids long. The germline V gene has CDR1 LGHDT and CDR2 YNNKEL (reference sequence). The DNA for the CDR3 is TGTGCCAGCAGCCACGGGACAGGCATGGGGGGGGAGCAGTACTTC. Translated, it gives CASSHGTGMGGEQYF.

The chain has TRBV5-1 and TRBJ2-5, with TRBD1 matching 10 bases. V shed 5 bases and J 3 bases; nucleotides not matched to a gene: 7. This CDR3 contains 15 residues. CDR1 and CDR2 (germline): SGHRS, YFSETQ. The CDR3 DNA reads TGCGCCAGCAGGACAACCGGGACAGGGGAAGAGACCCAGTACTTC. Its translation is CASRTTGTGEETQYF.

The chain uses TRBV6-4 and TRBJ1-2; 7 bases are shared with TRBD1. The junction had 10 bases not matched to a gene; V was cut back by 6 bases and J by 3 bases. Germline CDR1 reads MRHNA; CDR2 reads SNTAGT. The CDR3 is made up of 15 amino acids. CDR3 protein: CASREAPTGYYGYTF. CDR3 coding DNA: TGTGCCAGCAGAGAGGCCCCGACAGGGTACTATGGCTACACCTTC.

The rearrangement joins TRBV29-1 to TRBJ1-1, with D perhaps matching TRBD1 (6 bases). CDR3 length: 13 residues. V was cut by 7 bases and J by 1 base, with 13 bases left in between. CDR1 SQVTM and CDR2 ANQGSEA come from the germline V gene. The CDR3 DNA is TGCAGCGCTAGGGACATGGGGAACACTGAAGCTTTCTTT. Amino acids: CSARDMGNTEAFF.

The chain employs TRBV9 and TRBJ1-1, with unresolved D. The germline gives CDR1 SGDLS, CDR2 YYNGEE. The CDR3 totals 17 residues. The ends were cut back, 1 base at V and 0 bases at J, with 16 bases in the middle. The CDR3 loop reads CASSVSGGSPLNTEAFF. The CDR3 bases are TGTGCCAGCAGCGTATCAGGTGGAAGTCCCTTGAACACTGAAGCTTTCTTT.

The CDR3: CAWGTGTPEAFF. The CDR3 coding sequence is TGTGCCTGGGGGACAGGGACCCCAGAAGCTTTCTTT. The chain carries TRBV30 and TRBJ1-1; TRBD1 matches 9 bases. The CDR3 sequence is 12 residues long. Germline CDR1 and CDR2: GTSNPN and SVGIG (reference sequence). Trimming took 5 bases from V and 8 from J; bases not matched to a gene: 6.